The clone carrying this TCR beta chain was counted many times. The data are from a study of molecular identifiers for immune sequencing clone quantification. Study summary: Replicates partitioned RNA from approximately 20,000 or 100,000 naive CD8 cells into five parts, sequencing four.

Unmatched junction bases numbered 11, after V lost 6 bases and J lost 5 bases. This CDR3 spans 16 amino acids. Each CDR3 protein is one row after TCRdb ran MiXCR on the PCR reads. The repertoire holds about 640,000 distinct CDR3 sequences, just under 20% seen once, with 0.85% in the top ten. Sorting selected naive CD8 T cells with a CD8+CD4-CCR7+CD45RA+ phenotype. This TCR was recovered from a human donor in good health. Some libraries in this study had Jurkat cell RNA spiked in. The chain recombines TRBV12-3 or TRBV12-4 with TRBJ2-2; 8 nucleotides match TRBD2. The specimen sequenced was naive CD8+ T cells from blood, with Jurkat cell RNA spiked in. Documented subset: FACS-sorted CD8+CD4-CCR7+CD45RA+ naive T cells. The CDR3 nucleotides are TGTGCCAGCAGCGGGGGTCCGGGACTAGAAACCGGGGAGCTGTTTTTT. This gives the protein CASSGGPGLETGELFF.